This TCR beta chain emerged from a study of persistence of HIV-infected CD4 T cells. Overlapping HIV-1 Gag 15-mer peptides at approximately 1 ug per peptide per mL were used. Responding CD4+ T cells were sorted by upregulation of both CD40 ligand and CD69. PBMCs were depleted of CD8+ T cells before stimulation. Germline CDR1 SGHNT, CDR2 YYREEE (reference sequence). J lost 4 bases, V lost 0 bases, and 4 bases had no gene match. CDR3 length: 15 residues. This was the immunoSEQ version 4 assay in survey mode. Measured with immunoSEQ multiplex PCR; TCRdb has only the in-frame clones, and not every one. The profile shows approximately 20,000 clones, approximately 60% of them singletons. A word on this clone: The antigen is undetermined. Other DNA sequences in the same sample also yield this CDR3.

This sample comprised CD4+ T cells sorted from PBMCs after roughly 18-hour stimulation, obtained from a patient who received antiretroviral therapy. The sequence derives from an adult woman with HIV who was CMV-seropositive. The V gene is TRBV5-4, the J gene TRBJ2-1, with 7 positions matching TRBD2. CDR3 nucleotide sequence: TGTGCCAGCAGCTTGGCCGGCGGGGGTTACAATGAGCAGTTCTTC. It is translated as CASSLAGGGYNEQFF.